This TCR beta chain came from a study of blood T cell repertoires in COVID-19. Study context: The United States, Italy and Spain were the sources of the acute and convalescent COVID-19 samples. T cells, B-cell-depleted T cells, or PBMCs provided the cDNA or gDNA that served as material.

Study processing details: Estimation of nucleated cell counts was performed using reference gene primer amplification. Assay: immunoSEQ multiplex PCR; the TCRdb copy retains only in-frame clones and omits some. V and J calls and clone size are those listed in that table; D and trimming were worked out from the DNA. The sample shows roughly 350,000 clones, around nine tenths of them seen only once. The sample holds one count of this clone. Sequencing was performed on peripheral blood. The clonotype was recovered from a woman aged 18-29 years who had recovered from COVID-19.

The CDR3 loop reads CASSQIGQHSGYTF. As DNA, the CDR3 is TGCGCCAGCAGCCAAATAGGACAGCACTCTGGCTACACCTTC. The rearrangement uses TRBV4-1 and TRBJ1-2, with a tentative D call TRBD1 (6 bases). V gave up 2 bases and J gave up 7 bases, with 14 bases separating them. Germline V gene sequence: CDR1 MGHRA, CDR2 YSYEKL. The CDR3 has 14 amino acids.